Listed below are T cell receptor beta chains from one sample, sequenced in a study of blood T cell repertoires in COVID-19. Measured with immunoSEQ multiplex PCR; TCRdb has only the in-frame clones, and not every one. The repertoire holds about 160,000 clones, with roughly four fifths as singletons. The specimen sequenced was peripheral blood. These receptors came from a woman older than 75 with acute or convalescent COVID-19. Each CDR3 is given with its conserved first and last residue. The D gene is left open where the match is weak. Not every row has a clone size; where given, it reads once, few, many or a size class.

TRBD2 | TRBJ2-1 | TRBV28 | - | TGTGCCAGTAATGAGCGGGAGAGCTCCTACAATGAGCAGTTCTTC | CASNERESSYNEQFF
- | TRBJ1-5 | TRBV27 | - | TGTGCCAGCAGTTATAAAGAGGGCAATCAGCCCCAGCATTTT | CASSYKEGNQPQHF
TRBD1 | TRBJ1-5 | TRBV19 | once | TGTGCCAGTAGTAGGACAGGGGGTCAGCCCCAGCATTTT | CASSRTGGQPQHF
- | TRBJ2-1 | TRBV29-1 | few | TGCAGCGTTGAATCGGAGTACAATGAGCAGTTCTTC | CSVESEYNEQFF
TRBD1 | TRBJ1-3 | TRBV29-1 | once | TGCAGCGTCGACCCGGACAGGGCGGCTGGAAACACCATATATTTT | CSVDPDRAAGNTIYF
- | TRBJ2-7 | TRBV20-1 | - | TGCAGTGCTGCCGCTCGGGACGAGCAGTACTTC | CSAAARDEQYF
TRBD2 | TRBJ2-1 | TRBV19 | - | TGTGCCAGTAGTATCGCGGGAGGGCCTAATGAGCAGTTCTTC | CASSIAGGPNEQFF
- | TRBJ2-2 | TRBV2 | - | TGTGCCAGCGGGGGCGGCCCAGGCCCCGGGGAGCTGTTTTTT | CASGGGPGPGELFF
- | TRBJ2-3 | TRBV10-3 | - | TGTGCCATCAGGCAAGCGGGTAGCACAGATACGCAGTATTTT | CAIRQAGSTDTQYF
- | TRBJ1-4 | TRBV2 | - | TGTGCCAGCAGTCCAGCGGAAAAACTGTTTTTT | CASSPAEKLFF
- | TRBJ2-5 | TRBV6-1 | - | TGTGCCAGCAGTGAAGACAGGATCGGGTGGGAGACCCAGTACTTC | CASSEDRIGWETQYF
- | TRBJ2-7 | TRBV30 | - | TGTGCCTTTACGACAGGTACCTACGAGCAGTACTTC | CAFTTGTYEQYF
- | TRBJ2-7 | TRBV7-2 | few | TGTGCCAGCAGCTTAGTTCCTAGCGCTAGCTCCTACGAGCAGTACTTC | CASSLVPSASSYEQYF
- | TRBJ1-1 | TRBV10-3 | - | TGTGCCATCAGCGCAGGGGATGGTTCGACTGAAGCTTTCTTT | CAISAGDGSTEAFF
TRBD1 | TRBJ1-1 | TRBV2 | - | TGTGCCAGCAGCATCGACAGGGGGAACACTGAAGCTTTCTTT | CASSIDRGNTEAFF
- | TRBJ1-2 | TRBV2 | - | TGTGCCAGCAGTGATCCAGCTAACTATGGCTACACCTTC | CASSDPANYGYTF
TRBD2 | TRBJ2-7 | TRBV10-2 | - | TGCGCCAGCAGGACGGGACTAGCGACCTACGAGCAGTACTTC | CASRTGLATYEQYF
TRBD1 | TRBJ2-1 | TRBV6-5 | - | TGTGCCAGCAGTCCCGGACAGGGTAAGAATGAGCAGTTCTTC | CASSPGQGKNEQFF
TRBD2 | TRBJ2-2 | TRBV6-5 | - | TGTGCCAGCACTAGCGGGAGAGGGGTCACCGGGGAGCTGTTTTTT | CASTSGRGVTGELFF
- | TRBJ2-7 | TRBV11-2 | - | TGTGCCAGCAGCCGTGTGGGGGCAACCTACGAGCAGTACTTC | CASSRVGATYEQYF
TRBD2 | TRBJ2-5 | TRBV11-3 | - | TGTGCCAGCAGCTTAGACGGGGGGTCAGAGACCCAGTACTTC | CASSLDGGSETQYF
- | TRBJ1-1 | TRBV30 | - | TGTGCCTGGAGTGTACGGGGAGGGAGGAACACTGAAGCTTTCTTT | CAWSVRGGRNTEAFF
- | TRBJ1-2 | TRBV18 | - | TGTGCCAGCTCACCGCGAGGATTGGGCTACACCTTC | CASSPRGLGYTF
TRBD1 | TRBJ2-7 | TRBV5-4 | - | TGTGCCAGCAGCTTCGGGACAGGTTCCTACGAGCAGTACTTC | CASSFGTGSYEQYF
- | TRBJ1-5 | TRBV6-5 | - | TGTGCCAGCAGTTACGGGGAGGGAAGGCAGCCCCAGCATTTT | CASSYGEGRQPQHF
TRBD2 | TRBJ2-1 | TRBV29-1 | - | TGCAGCGTTGAAGGCGATGGGAGAGCGGGAGGTTTAGGGTACAATGAGCAGTTCTTC | CSVEGDGRAGGLGYNEQFF
- | TRBJ2-2 | TRBV5-1 | - | TGCGCCAGCAGCTCAGGGGTAAATATGAACACCGGGGAGCTGTTTTTT | CASSSGVNMNTGELFF
- | TRBJ2-1 | TRBV6-1 | - | TGTGCCAGCAGTGAAGGACTCGCTAGCTCCTACAATGAGCAGTTCTTC | CASSEGLASSYNEQFF